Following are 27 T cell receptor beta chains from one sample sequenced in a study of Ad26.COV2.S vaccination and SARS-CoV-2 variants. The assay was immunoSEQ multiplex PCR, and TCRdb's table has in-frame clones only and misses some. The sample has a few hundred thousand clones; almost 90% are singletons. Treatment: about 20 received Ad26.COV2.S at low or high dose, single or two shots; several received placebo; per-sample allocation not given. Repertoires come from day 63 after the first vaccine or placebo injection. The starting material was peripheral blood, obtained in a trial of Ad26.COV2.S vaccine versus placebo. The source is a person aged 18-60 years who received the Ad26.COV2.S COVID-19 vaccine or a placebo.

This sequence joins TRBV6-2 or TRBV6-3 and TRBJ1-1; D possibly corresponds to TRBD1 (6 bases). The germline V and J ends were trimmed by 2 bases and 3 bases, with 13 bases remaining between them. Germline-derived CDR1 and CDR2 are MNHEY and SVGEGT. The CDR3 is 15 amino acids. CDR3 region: CASSYAGELDTEAFF. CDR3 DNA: TGTGCCAGCAGTTACGCAGGGGAATTGGACACTGAAGCTTTCTTT.

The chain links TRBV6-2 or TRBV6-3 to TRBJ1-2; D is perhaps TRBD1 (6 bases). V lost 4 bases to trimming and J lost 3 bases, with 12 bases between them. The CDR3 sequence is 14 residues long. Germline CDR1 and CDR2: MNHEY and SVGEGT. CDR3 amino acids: CASSWNRDHYGYTF. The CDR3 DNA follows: TGTGCCAGCAGTTGGAACAGGGACCACTATGGCTACACCTTC.

The CDR3: CASRLANTEAFF. The CDR3 region has the DNA TGTGCCAGCCGACTTGCGAACACTGAAGCTTTCTTT. V usage is TRBV19 and J usage is TRBJ1-1, with D unresolved. This CDR3 contains 12 residues. Germline V gene sequence: CDR1 LNHDA, CDR2 SQIVND (reference sequence). V was pared by 9 bases and J by 1 base, with 9 bases between.

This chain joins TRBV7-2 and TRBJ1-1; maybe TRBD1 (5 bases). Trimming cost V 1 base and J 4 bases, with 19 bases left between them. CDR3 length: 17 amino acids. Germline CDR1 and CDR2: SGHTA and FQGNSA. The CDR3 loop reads CASSLVSLQVPPTEAFF. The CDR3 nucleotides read TGTGCCAGCAGCTTAGTATCCTTACAGGTCCCCCCCACTGAAGCTTTCTTT.

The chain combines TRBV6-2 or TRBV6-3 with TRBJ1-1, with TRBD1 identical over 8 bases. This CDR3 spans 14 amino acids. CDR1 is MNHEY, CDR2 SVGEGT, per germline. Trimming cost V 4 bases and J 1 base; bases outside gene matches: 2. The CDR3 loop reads CASSSGTGNTEAFF. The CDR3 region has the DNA TGTGCCAGCAGTTCCGGGACAGGGAACACTGAAGCTTTCTTT.

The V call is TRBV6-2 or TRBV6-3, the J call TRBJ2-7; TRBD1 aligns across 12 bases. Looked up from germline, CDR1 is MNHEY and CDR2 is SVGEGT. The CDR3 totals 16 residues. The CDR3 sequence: CASSPPGQGALYEQYV. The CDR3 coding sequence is TGTGCTAGCAGCCCTCCGGGACAGGGGGCTTTGTACGAGCAGTACGTC.

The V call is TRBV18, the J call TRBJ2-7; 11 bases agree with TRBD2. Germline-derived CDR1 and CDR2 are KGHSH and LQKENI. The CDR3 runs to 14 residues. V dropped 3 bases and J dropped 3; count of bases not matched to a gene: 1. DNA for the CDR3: TGTGCCAGCTCACCTAGCGGGGGGGGCTACGAGCAGTACTTC. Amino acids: CASSPSGGGYEQYF.

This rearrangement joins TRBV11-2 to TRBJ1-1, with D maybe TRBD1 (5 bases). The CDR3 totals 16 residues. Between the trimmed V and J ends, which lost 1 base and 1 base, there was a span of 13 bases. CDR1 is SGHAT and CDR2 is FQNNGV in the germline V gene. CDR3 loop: CASSLGAQARNTEAFF. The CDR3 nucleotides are TGTGCCAGCAGCTTAGGCGCACAGGCGAGGAACACTGAAGCTTTCTTT.

The CDR3 coding sequence is TGCGCCAGCAGCTTGGCCGGGCAGGGGGCATCGAATGAGCAGTTCTTC. As protein: CASSLAGQGASNEQFF. J is TRBJ2-1 and V is TRBV5-1; 8 bases are shared with TRBD1. This CDR3 has 16 residues. Germline V gene sequence: CDR1 SGHRS, CDR2 YFSETQ. Losses at the gene ends were 0 bases for V and 7 bases for J; bases not matched to a gene: 9.

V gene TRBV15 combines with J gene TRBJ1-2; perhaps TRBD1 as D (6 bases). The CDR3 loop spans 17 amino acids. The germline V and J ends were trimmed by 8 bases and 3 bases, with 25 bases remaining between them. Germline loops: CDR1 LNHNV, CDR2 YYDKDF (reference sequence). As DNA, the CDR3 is TGTGCCACCCAAGGGGCGAGTGGGGGCCTCCGGGACTATGGCTACACCTTC. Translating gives CATQGASGGLRDYGYTF.

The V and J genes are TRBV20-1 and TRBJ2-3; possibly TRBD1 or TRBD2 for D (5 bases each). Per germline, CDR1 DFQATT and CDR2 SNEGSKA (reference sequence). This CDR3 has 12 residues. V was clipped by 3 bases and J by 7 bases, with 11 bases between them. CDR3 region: CSASDTGHTQYF. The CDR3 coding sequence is TGCAGTGCTAGTGATACGGGGCATACGCAGTATTTT.

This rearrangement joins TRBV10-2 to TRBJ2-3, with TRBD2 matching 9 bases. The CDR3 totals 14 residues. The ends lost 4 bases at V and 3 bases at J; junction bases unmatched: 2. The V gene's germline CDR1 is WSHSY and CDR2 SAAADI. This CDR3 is CASSGLAGTDTQYF. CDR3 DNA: TGCGCCAGCAGTGGGCTAGCGGGGACAGATACGCAGTATTTT.

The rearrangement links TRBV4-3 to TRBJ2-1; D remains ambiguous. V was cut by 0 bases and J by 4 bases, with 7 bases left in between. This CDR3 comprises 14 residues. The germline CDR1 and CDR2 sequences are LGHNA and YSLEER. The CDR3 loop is CASSQDLGYNEQFF. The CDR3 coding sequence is TGCGCCAGCAGCCAAGATCTCGGATACAATGAGCAGTTCTTC.

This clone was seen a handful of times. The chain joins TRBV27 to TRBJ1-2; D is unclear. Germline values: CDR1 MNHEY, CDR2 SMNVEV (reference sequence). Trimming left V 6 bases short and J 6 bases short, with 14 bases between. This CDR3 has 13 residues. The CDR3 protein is CASRASFIDGYTF. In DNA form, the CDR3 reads TGTGCCAGCAGGGCGAGTTTCATAGATGGCTACACCTTC.

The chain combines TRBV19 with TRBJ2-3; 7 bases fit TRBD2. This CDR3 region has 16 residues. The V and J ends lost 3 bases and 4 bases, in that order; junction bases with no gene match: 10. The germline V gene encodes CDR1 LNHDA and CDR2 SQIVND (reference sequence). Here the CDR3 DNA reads TGTGCCAGTAGTATGGGCGCCGGAACTAGCGCAGATACGCAGTATTTT. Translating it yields CASSMGAGTSADTQYF. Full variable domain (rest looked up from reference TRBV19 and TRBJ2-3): DGGITQSPKYLFRKEGQNVTLSCEQNLNHDAMYWYRQDPGQGLRLIYYSQIVNDFQKGDIAEGYSVSREKKESFPLTVTSAQKNPTAFYLCASSMGAGTSADTQYFGPGTRLTVL.

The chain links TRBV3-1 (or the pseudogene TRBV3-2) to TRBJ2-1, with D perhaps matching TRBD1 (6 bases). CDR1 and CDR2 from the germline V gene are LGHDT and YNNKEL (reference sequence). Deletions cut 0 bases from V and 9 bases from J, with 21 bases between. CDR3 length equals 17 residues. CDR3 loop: CASSQDKGDRRRGEQFF. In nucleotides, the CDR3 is TGTGCCAGCAGCCAAGATAAGGGAGACAGGCGTAGGGGTGAGCAGTTCTTC.

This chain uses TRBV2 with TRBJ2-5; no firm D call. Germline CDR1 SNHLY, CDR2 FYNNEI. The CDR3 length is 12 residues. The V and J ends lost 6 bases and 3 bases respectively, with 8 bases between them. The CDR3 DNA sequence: TGTGCCAGCAGGGCATACAAAGAGACCCAGTACTTC. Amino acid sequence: CASRAYKETQYF.

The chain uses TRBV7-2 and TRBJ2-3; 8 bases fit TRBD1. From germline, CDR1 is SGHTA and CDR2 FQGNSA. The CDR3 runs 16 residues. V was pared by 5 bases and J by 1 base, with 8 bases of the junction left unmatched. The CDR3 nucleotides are TGTGCCAGCAGCCCCCAGACAGGGGTTGGCACAGATACGCAGTATTTT. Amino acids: CASSPQTGVGTDTQYF.

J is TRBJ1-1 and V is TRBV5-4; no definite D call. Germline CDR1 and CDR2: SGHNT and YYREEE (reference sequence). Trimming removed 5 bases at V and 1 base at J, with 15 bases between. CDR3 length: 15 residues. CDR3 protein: CASRSGPSGNTEAFF. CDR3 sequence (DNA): TGTGCCAGCAGATCTGGCCCCTCGGGGAACACTGAAGCTTTCTTT.

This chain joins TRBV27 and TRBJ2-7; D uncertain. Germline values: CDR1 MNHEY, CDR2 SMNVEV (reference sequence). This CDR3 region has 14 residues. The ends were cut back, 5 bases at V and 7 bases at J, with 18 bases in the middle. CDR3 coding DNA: TGTGCCAGCAGTCCTAATGGGGTAGGGAATGAGCAGTACGTC. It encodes CASSPNGVGNEQYV.

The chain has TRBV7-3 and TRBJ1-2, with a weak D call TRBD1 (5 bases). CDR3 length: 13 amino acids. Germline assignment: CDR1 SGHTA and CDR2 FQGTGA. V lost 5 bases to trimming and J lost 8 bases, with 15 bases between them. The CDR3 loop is CASSLRDGRGYTF. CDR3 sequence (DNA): TGTGCCAGCAGCCTCCGGGACGGGCGGGGCTACACCTTC.

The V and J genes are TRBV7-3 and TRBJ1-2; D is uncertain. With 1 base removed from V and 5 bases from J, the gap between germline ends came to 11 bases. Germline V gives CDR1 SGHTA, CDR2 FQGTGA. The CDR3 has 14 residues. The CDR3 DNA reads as TGTGCCAGCAGCTTAAAGGGAGCCCCATATGGCTACACCTTC. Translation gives CASSLKGAPYGYTF. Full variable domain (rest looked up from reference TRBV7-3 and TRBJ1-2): GAGVSQTPSNKVTEKGKYVELRCDPISGHTALYWYRQSLGQGPEFLIYFQGTGAADDSGLPNDRFFAVRPEGSVSTLKIQRTERGDSAVYLCASSLKGAPYGYTFGSGTRLTVV.

CDR3 in DNA: TGTGCCAGCAGCTTGGGGTCTGGCTACACCTTC. It is translated as CASSLGSGYTF. The J gene is TRBJ1-2, the V gene TRBV11-3; D is unresolved. Germline CDR1 reads SGHNT; CDR2 reads YENEEA. CDR3 size: 11 residues. V dropped 3 bases and J dropped 7 bases, with 6 bases sitting between them.

The CDR3 is CASGLAYRNTEAFF. CDR3 sequence (DNA): TGTGCTAGTGGTTTGGCTTACAGGAACACTGAAGCTTTCTTT. The chain is built from TRBV12-5 and TRBJ1-1; D unresolved. The germline V gene has CDR1 LGHNT and CDR2 FRNRAP. The length of the CDR3 is 14 residues. V was pared by 1 base and J by 1 base, with 7 bases between.

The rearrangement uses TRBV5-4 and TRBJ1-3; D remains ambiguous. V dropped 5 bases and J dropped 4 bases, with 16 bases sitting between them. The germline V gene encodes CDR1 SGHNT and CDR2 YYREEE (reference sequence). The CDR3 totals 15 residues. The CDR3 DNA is TGTGCCAGCAGTTCGACAATTTCGGGAGGAAACACCATATATTTT. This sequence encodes CASSSTISGGNTIYF. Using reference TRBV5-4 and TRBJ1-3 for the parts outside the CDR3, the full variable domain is ETGVTQSPTHLIKTRGQQVTLRCSSQSGHNTVSWYQQALGQGPQFIFQYYREEENGRGNFPPRFSGLQFPNYSSELNVNALELDDSALYLCASSSTISGGNTIYFGEGSWLTVV.

The CDR3 here is CASSPGQGRPLYGYTF. CDR3 in DNA: TGTGCCAGCAGTCCCGGACAGGGTCGGCCCCTTTATGGCTACACCTTC. The V call is TRBV6-6, the J call TRBJ1-2, with 8 positions matching TRBD1. The V gene's germline CDR1 is MNHNY and CDR2 SVGAGI (reference sequence). The CDR3 has 16 residues. V lost 5 bases, J lost 5 bases, and 13 bases stayed unmatched.

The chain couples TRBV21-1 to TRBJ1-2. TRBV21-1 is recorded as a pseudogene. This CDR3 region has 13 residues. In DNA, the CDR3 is TGTGCCAGCAGCAAGGGACCGATCTATGGCTACACCTTC. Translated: CASSKGPIYGYTF.